The rows below give T cell receptor beta chains drawn from one sample of a study of cytomegalovirus exposure and HLA in healthy donors. The assay was immunoSEQ multiplex PCR, and TCRdb's table has in-frame clones only and misses some. Of some 130,000 clones listed, 75% to 85% are singletons. Input material: PBMCs. Receptors were obtained from a female donor in good health and CMV-seronegative. Each CDR3 is given with its conserved first and last residue. Each record gives: clone size, V gene, D gene, J gene, CDR3 protein, CDR3 DNA. A D gene is named only where the DNA matches it firmly. The size entry is marked missing in some rows and otherwise reads once, few, many or a size class.

clone size: -; V gene: TRBV4-1; D gene: TRBD1; J gene: TRBJ1-1; CDR3 protein: CASSERQGLRTEAFF; CDR3 DNA: TGCGCCAGCAGCGAACGACAGGGTTTGAGGACTGAAGCTTTCTTT
clone size: -; V gene: TRBV7-2; D gene: -; J gene: TRBJ2-7; CDR3 protein: CASSLSLDSFYEQYF; CDR3 DNA: TGTGCCAGCAGCTTATCACTAGACTCCTTCTACGAGCAGTACTTC
clone size: -; V gene: TRBV30; D gene: -; J gene: TRBJ1-2; CDR3 protein: CAWSVQTANYGYTF; CDR3 DNA: TGTGCCTGGAGTGTACAGACAGCTAACTATGGCTACACCTTC
clone size: -; V gene: TRBV25-1; D gene: TRBD1; J gene: TRBJ1-3; CDR3 protein: CASSETQGQGRNTIYF; CDR3 DNA: TGTGCCAGCAGTGAGACTCAAGGACAGGGAAGAAACACCATATATTTT
clone size: -; V gene: TRBV10-3; D gene: -; J gene: TRBJ2-7; CDR3 protein: CAISVRGNGSYEQYF; CDR3 DNA: TGTGCCATCAGTGTTAGGGGGAATGGCTCCTACGAGCAGTACTTC
clone size: -; V gene: TRBV7-6; D gene: -; J gene: TRBJ2-3; CDR3 protein: CASSPTGEADTQYF; CDR3 DNA: TGTGCCAGCAGCCCCACGGGGGAGGCAGATACGCAGTATTTT
clone size: -; V gene: TRBV28; D gene: TRBD1; J gene: TRBJ1-2; CDR3 protein: CASSSIGTGGSLRSVNYGYTF; CDR3 DNA: TGTGCCAGCAGTTCTATAGGGACAGGGGGCTCCCTCCGTTCTGTTAACTATGGCTACACCTTC
clone size: -; V gene: TRBV27; D gene: TRBD1; J gene: TRBJ1-2; CDR3 protein: CASSLFGQGNYGYTF; CDR3 DNA: TGTGCCAGCAGTTTATTCGGACAGGGGAACTATGGCTACACCTTC
clone size: -; V gene: TRBV30; D gene: TRBD1; J gene: TRBJ1-2; CDR3 protein: CAWSVQGTAHRYTF; CDR3 DNA: TGTGCCTGGAGTGTACAAGGGACAGCGCACCGCTACACCTTC
clone size: few; V gene: TRBV28; D gene: -; J gene: TRBJ1-2; CDR3 protein: CASSSGVHGYTF; CDR3 DNA: TGTGCCAGCAGTTCGGGGGTCCATGGCTACACCTTC
clone size: few; V gene: TRBV5-1; D gene: TRBD1; J gene: TRBJ1-2; CDR3 protein: CASSWDSYGYTF; CDR3 DNA: TGCGCCAGCAGCTGGGACAGCTATGGCTACACCTTC
clone size: -; V gene: TRBV9; D gene: -; J gene: TRBJ2-3; CDR3 protein: CASSVVAASTDTQYF; CDR3 DNA: TGTGCCAGCAGCGTAGTGGCTGCCTCCACAGATACGCAGTATTTT
clone size: -; V gene: TRBV4-1; D gene: -; J gene: TRBJ1-1; CDR3 protein: CASSQNNPGTSDLNTEAFF; CDR3 DNA: TGCGCCAGCAGCCAAAACAATCCCGGGACATCCGACTTGAACACTGAAGCTTTCTTT
clone size: once; V gene: TRBV9; D gene: -; J gene: TRBJ1-1; CDR3 protein: CASSVAGEGTEAFF; CDR3 DNA: TGTGCCAGCAGCGTAGCCGGGGAGGGCACTGAAGCTTTCTTT